These 10 T cell receptor beta chains were all obtained from the same sample, sequenced in a study of memory CD8 T cells in hepatitis C reinfection. Time point given: pre-reinfection, 55 to 20 weeks before reinfection detection. No in vitro expansion preceded TCR sequencing of the sorted cells. The method was immunoSEQ multiplex PCR; TCRdb's version includes in-frame clones alone and lacks a portion of them. The data show over 50,000 clones, with roughly 89% seen just once and over 0.95% held by the top ten. Specimen: naive CD8+ T cells sorted from blood. The receptors derive from a man younger than 35 with hepatitis C virus infection.

The V and J genes are TRBV4-2 and TRBJ1-5, with D unresolved. V shed 1 base and J shed 0 bases, with 10 bases lying between them. This CDR3 contains 16 residues. The germline gives CDR1 LGHNA, CDR2 YNFKEQ. The CDR3 region is CASSQVLGPSNQPQHF. The DNA for the CDR3 is TGTGCCAGCAGCCAAGTTCTGGGCCCTAGCAATCAGCCCCAGCATTTT.

V gene TRBV27 combines with J gene TRBJ1-2; D is uncertain. The V gene's germline CDR1 is MNHEY and CDR2 SMNVEV (reference sequence). Trimming took off 5 bases at V and 8 bases at J, with 27 bases between the two ends. The CDR3 sequence is 17 residues long. CDR3 loop: CASSPHAPGLVIRGYTF. The DNA of the CDR3 is TGTGCCAGCAGTCCCCACGCCCCCGGACTCGTGATCAGGGGCTACACCTTC.

This CDR3 reads CASSTSGGDYNEQFF. The CDR3 DNA is TGCGCCAGCAGCACTAGCGGGGGGGATTACAATGAGCAGTTCTTC. This chain uses TRBV5-1 with TRBJ2-1, with 13 bases identical to TRBD2. In germline, CDR1 is SGHRS, CDR2 YFSETQ. With 4 bases clipped from V and 4 bases from J, the junction kept 2 bases outside the gene matches. CDR3 length: 15 amino acids.

The V call is TRBV7-6, the J call TRBJ2-7; 8 nucleotides line up with TRBD2. J gave up 6 bases and V 2 bases, and 9 bases lay outside the gene matches. This CDR3 contains 15 residues. Germline V gives CDR1 SGHVS, CDR2 FNYEAQ. CDR3: CASSLTGGEACEQYF. CDR3 DNA sequence: TGTGCCAGCAGCTTAACGGGAGGGGAAGCCTGCGAGCAGTACTTC. The variable domain in full, with the rest retrieved from reference TRBV7-6 and TRBJ2-7, is GAGVSQSPRYKVTKRGQDVALRCDPISGHVSLYWYRQALGQGPEFLTYFNYEAQQDKSGLPNDRFSAERPEGSISTLTIQRTEQRDSAMYRCASSLTGGEACEQYFGPGTRLTVT.

V and J are TRBV6-1 and TRBJ2-1; 7 bases agree with TRBD2. Trimming removed 6 bases from V and 0 bases from J; junction bases left unmatched: 5. Germline V gene lookup returns CDR1 MNHNS and CDR2 SASEGT. CDR3 length: 15 residues. This CDR3 is CASRRGLNSYNEQFF. Here the CDR3 DNA reads TGTGCCAGCAGGAGGGGACTAAACTCCTACAATGAGCAGTTCTTC.

The rearrangement links TRBV6-5 to TRBJ2-1; 7 bases fit TRBD2. The CDR3 consists of 15 residues. Germline V CDR1 and CDR2: MNHEY, SVGAGI. V lost 3 bases and J lost 1; bases outside the gene matches: 3. CDR3 DNA: TGTGCCAGCAGTTATCTAGCGGTTTCCTACAATGAGCAGTTCTTC. Translated: CASSYLAVSYNEQFF.

V usage is TRBV28 and J usage is TRBJ1-5; weak D call: TRBD1 (5 bases). This CDR3 has 15 amino acids. V gave up 6 bases and J gave up 3 bases, with 15 bases separating them. Germline V gene data show CDR1 as MDHEN and CDR2 as SYDVKM. The CDR3 region is CASSAGYLPNQPQHF. The CDR3 region has the DNA TGTGCCAGCAGCGCAGGGTATCTTCCCAATCAGCCCCAGCATTTT.

V usage is TRBV11-2 and J usage is TRBJ2-7; TRBD1 matches 7 bases. This CDR3 has 14 residues. The V gene's germline CDR1 is SGHAT and CDR2 FQNNGV. V trimming: 5 bases; J trimming: 2 bases; junction bases outside the gene matches: 6. In DNA, the CDR3 is TGTGCCAGCAGCCCTCCGGGACAGCCCTACGAGCAGTACTTC. Its protein is CASSPPGQPYEQYF.

J is TRBJ2-7 and V is TRBV4-1; 9 bases are shared with TRBD2. The J segment lost 0 bases and the V segment lost 4 bases, leaving 7 bases of the junction unmatched. Germline CDR1 is MGHRA and CDR2 is YSYEKL. The CDR3 extends over 16 amino acids. CDR3 sequence (DNA): TGCGCCAGCAGCCTCACTCTAGCGGGACACTCCTACGAGCAGTACTTC. This codes for CASSLTLAGHSYEQYF.

This chain connects TRBV19 to TRBJ1-1; D perhaps matches TRBD1 (5 bases). The germline CDR1 and CDR2 sequences are LNHDA and SQIVND (reference sequence). V gave up 1 base and J gave up 2 bases, with 11 bases separating them. This CDR3 contains 15 residues. The CDR3 bases are TGTGCCAGTAGTATAGTTGGCCAGGGAAACACTGAAGCTTTCTTT. Protein sequence: CASSIVGQGNTEAFF.